The rows below give T cell receptor beta chains drawn from one sample of a study of response to subunit inactivated influenza vaccine. TCRdb itself ran the RT-PCR reads through MiXCR, one entry per CDR3 protein. The repertoire has roughly 500,000 distinct CDR3 sequences, roughly 23% of them found once; the top ten carry under 2.5%. The sequences come from CD4+ T cells sorted from PBMCs, collected 4 to 6 days after vaccination. The source is a middle-aged man who received an inactivated influenza vaccine. Both conserved end residues are part of each CDR3.

TRBV7-2	TRBJ2-3	CASSRLRGAGRDTQYF
TRBV12-3/TRBV12-4	TRBJ2-2	CASSLAQGLAAYTGELFF
TRBV12-3/TRBV12-4	TRBJ2-3	CASSSQGPDTQYF
TRBV6-1	TRBJ2-1	CASSSIAGGSYNEQFF
TRBV20-1	TRBJ2-7	CSARATLGEQYF
TRBV18	TRBJ1-1	CASSPPMDTEAFF
TRBV12-3/TRBV12-4	TRBJ2-1	CASSLASPAYNEQFF
TRBV7-2	TRBJ1-5	CASSASGTARPQHF
TRBV7-2	TRBJ2-7	CASSLRQGVGSEQYF
TRBV5-6	TRBJ2-5	CASSLGPSQETQYF
TRBV20-1	TRBJ2-3	CSARVGVGISDTQYF
TRBV7-2	TRBJ2-1	CASSLDPPPMEQFF
TRBV27	TRBJ2-7	CASSLDRGSGEQYF
TRBV4-2	TRBJ2-3	CASSQDRSRAATDTQYF
TRBV12-3/TRBV12-4	TRBJ1-2	CASSSGQGLYGYTF
TRBV3-1	TRBJ2-2	CASSARTGQSTGELFF
TRBV7-3	TRBJ2-2	CASSQTGGHTGELFF